Below are 15 T cell receptor beta chains sequenced from a single sample in a study of long-term antiretroviral therapy in people with HIV. The assay used was immunoSEQ (version v3.0), run at survey level. Data came from immunoSEQ multiplex PCR; TCRdb stores just in-frame clones and leaves some out. Here the sample spans 14,000 or so clones, approximately 86% being singletons. The material sequenced was unsorted PBMCs, taken 6.2 years after starting antiretroviral therapy. The receptors were sampled from a man in his forties with HIV.

This clone has a single count. This rearrangement joins TRBV30 to TRBJ1-2; D possibly corresponds to TRBD1 (6 bases). Trimming stripped 0 bases from V and 4 bases from J, with 12 bases between. Germline CDR1 reads GTSNPN; CDR2 reads SVGIG (reference sequence). The CDR3 is 14 residues long. CDR3 in DNA: TGTGCCTGGAGTGTACGGGGGGCTGCCTATGGCTACACCTTC. Amino acids: CAWSVRGAAYGYTF.

Regarding this clone: This may be a read error: a much more frequent sequence differs by one nucleotide. V and J are TRBV11-3 and TRBJ2-1, with no clear D. The V end lost 3 bases, the J end lost 0 bases, and 3 bases lay between the germline ends. The germline V gene has CDR1 SGHNT and CDR2 YENEEA. The length of the CDR3 is 13 residues. DNA for the CDR3: TGTGCCAGCAGCTTCAGCTCCTACAATGAGCAGTTCTTC. Translating it yields CASSFSSYNEQFF.

This clone was recorded a few times. This rearrangement joins TRBV6-6 to TRBJ1-1; D is unclear. V lost 7 bases and J 1 base, leaving 4 bases between the germline ends. The germline gives CDR1 MNHNY, CDR2 SVGAGI (reference sequence). The CDR3 has 11 residues. The chain's CDR3 is CASTGNTEAFF. CDR3 coding DNA: TGTGCCAGCACAGGGAACACTGAAGCTTTCTTT.

The chain carries TRBV29-1 and TRBJ2-3, with a tentative D call TRBD1 (6 bases). With 5 bases removed from V and 4 bases from J, the gap between germline ends came to 13 bases. CDR1 is SQVTM, CDR2 ANQGSEA, per germline. There are 13 residues in the CDR3. The CDR3 bases are TGCAGCGTTTTAACAGGGATATCAGATACGCAGTATTTT. This codes for CSVLTGISDTQYF.

The chain combines TRBV7-6 with TRBJ2-7, with D unresolved. Deletions cut 4 bases from V and 2 bases from J, with 12 bases between. The CDR3 spans 14 residues. The germline CDR1 and CDR2 sequences are SGHVS and FNYEAQ. CDR3: CASSSSLTPYEQYF. The CDR3 DNA follows: TGTGCCAGCAGCTCATCGCTGACCCCCTACGAGCAGTACTTC.

This chain uses TRBV29-1 with TRBJ2-3, with D unclear. The V gene lost 2 bases and the J gene lost 8 bases, with 8 bases spanning the gap. Germline V lookup: CDR1 SQVTM, CDR2 ANQGSEA. The CDR3 is 11 residues long. In nucleotides, the CDR3 is TGCAGCGTTGAATTCGCGGTTACGCAGTATTTT. This translates into CSVEFAVTQYF.

The chain carries TRBV30 and TRBJ2-7, with 9 bases aligning to TRBD2. Germline CDR1 is GTSNPN and CDR2 is SVGIG (reference sequence). This CDR3 has 14 amino acids. Germline trimming cut 4 bases from V and 0 bases from J; bases unmatched to any gene: 4. DNA of the CDR3: TGTGCCTGGATCAATAGCGGGAGCTCCTACGAGCAGTACTTC. Its protein is CAWINSGSSYEQYF.

This sequence joins TRBV28 and TRBJ1-4, with D uncertain. CDR3 length: 13 residues. The ends were cut back, 10 bases at V and 8 bases at J, with 17 bases in the middle. Per germline, CDR1 MDHEN and CDR2 SYDVKM. The CDR3 sequence is CAIFNREIEKLFF. The CDR3 nucleotides are TGTGCCATCTTTAACAGAGAGATAGAAAAACTGTTTTTT. Complete variable domain (other parts from reference TRBV28 and TRBJ1-4): DVKVTQSSRYLVKRTGEKVFLECVQDMDHENMFWYRQDPGLGLRLIYFSYDVKMKEKGDIPEGYSVSREKKERFSLILESASTNQTSMYLCAIFNREIEKLFFGSGTQLSVL.

The V call is TRBV19, the J call TRBJ1-5; a weak D match, TRBD1 (6 bases). The length of the CDR3 is 13 residues. Germline CDR1 and CDR2: LNHDA and SQIVND (reference sequence). With 8 bases removed from V and 3 bases from J, the gap between germline ends came to 11 bases. Here the CDR3 DNA reads TGTGCCAGTTCCAGGGGTTACAATCAGCCCCAGCATTTT. It encodes CASSRGYNQPQHF.

This sequence joins TRBV23-1 and TRBJ1-5; no firm D call. TRBV23-1 is an open reading frame, and its role is uncertain. Trimming cost V 2 bases and J 7 bases, with 15 bases left between them. The CDR3 loop spans 15 amino acids. The CDR3 DNA sequence: TGCGCCAGCAGTCAAGGACTGGGAGCCCCCCAGCCCCAGCATTTT. Its protein is CASSQGLGAPQPQHF.

The rearrangement links TRBV14 to TRBJ2-3; D remains ambiguous. The length of the CDR3 is 14 residues. Trimming took off 3 bases at V and 4 bases at J, with 11 bases between the two ends. The germline gives CDR1 SGHDN, CDR2 FVKESK. CDR3 sequence reads: CASSHVTLPDTQYF. CDR3 coding DNA: TGTGCCAGCAGCCACGTAACATTACCAGATACGCAGTATTTT. The full variable domain, in which reference TRBV14 and TRBJ2-3 provide the parts outside the CDR3, is EAGVTQFPSHSVIEKGQTVTLRCDPISGHDNLYWYRRVMGKEIKFLLHFVKESKQDESGMPNNRFLAERTGGTYSTLKVQPAELEDSGVYFCASSHVTLPDTQYFGPGTRLTVL.

This chain's CDR3 is CASSRNTGELFF. The CDR3 nucleotides read TGTGCCAGCAGTCGCAACACCGGGGAGCTGTTTTTT. This sequence joins TRBV4-2 and TRBJ2-2, with D uncertain. Germline loops: CDR1 LGHNA, CDR2 YNFKEQ. Between the trimmed V and J ends, which lost 6 bases and 2 bases, there was a span of 4 bases. CDR3 length: 12 residues.

The chain carries TRBV21-1 and TRBJ2-2; the table names TRBD2, a call not compared with the DNA. TRBV21-1 is flagged as a pseudogene. The CDR3 length is 19 residues. The CDR3 DNA reads TGTGCCAGCAGCAAAGAATTAATTTGGCGGGGAGGTCGATTCGGGGAGCTGTTTTTT. As protein: CASSKELIWRGGRFGELFF.

V is TRBV5-1 and J is TRBJ2-1, with TRBD2 identical over 10 bases. Germline loops: CDR1 SGHRS, CDR2 YFSETQ. The CDR3 sequence is 13 residues long. J lost 6 bases, V lost 4 bases, and 1 base had no gene match. The CDR3 nucleotides read TGCGCCAGCAGCGGGACTAGCGTCAATGAGCAGTTCTTC. Its protein product is CASSGTSVNEQFF.

V gene TRBV18 combines with J gene TRBJ1-2; 7 positions agree with TRBD1. V trimming: 3 bases; J trimming: 3 bases; junction bases outside the gene matches: 7. This CDR3 has 15 residues. Per germline, CDR1 KGHSH and CDR2 LQKENI. DNA of the CDR3: TGTGCCAGCTCACCTAACAGGGGTAGAGACTATGGCTACACCTTC. This encodes CASSPNRGRDYGYTF.